The sequence of this T cell receptor beta chain was determined in a study of blood T cell repertoires in COVID-19. V shed 3 bases and J shed 2 bases, with 13 bases lying between them. The length of the CDR3 is 15 residues. In germline, CDR1 is MGHRA, CDR2 YSYEKL. The table came from immunoSEQ multiplex PCR; TCRdb's copy has only in-frame clones and leaves some out. Seen here are a few hundred thousand clones, about 85% observed once, and the top ten hold approximately 3.6%. In its sample, this clone was seen a few times. Sequenced sample: peripheral blood. The TCR sequence derives from a woman aged 18-35 years with acute or convalescent COVID-19. This sequence joins TRBV4-1 and TRBJ1-2, with D possibly matching TRBD1 (5 bases). The CDR3: CASSQRQNYNYGYTF. The CDR3 nucleotides are TGCGCCAGCAGCCAGAGACAGAACTACAACTATGGCTACACCTTC.